This T cell receptor (beta chain) was sequenced during a study of early T cells in non-severe SARS-CoV-2 infection. At the level of the study: Chains were unpaired, as sequencing was done on bulk RNA from unsorted whole blood.

Unique molecular identifiers were attached to individual cDNA molecules. TCRdb redid the calling of the 5' RACE reads with MiXCR, one entry per CDR3 protein. This table holds 70,000 to 85,000 distinct CDR3 sequences, approximately 5% found once. Findings and limits, study-wide: Missing private and CD4 specificities, VDJdb matching favored anti-spike CD8 responses.

This clonotype has a handful of counts. The antigen remains unidentified. Material: whole blood, obtained at baseline. This sequence originates from an adult who was a healthcare worker with PCR-confirmed SARS-CoV-2 infection or an uninfected control (not recorded which).

CDR3 amino acids: CAWTGITDTQYF. The CDR3 region has the DNA TGTGCCTGGACAGGGATCACAGATACGCAGTATTTT. This chain uses TRBV30 with TRBJ2-3; the D gene is possibly TRBD1 (5 bases). V was trimmed by 4 bases and J by 2 bases, leaving 7 bases between them. The CDR3 covers 12 residues. Germline loops: CDR1 GTSNPN, CDR2 SVGIG (reference sequence).